One sample yielded the 4 T cell receptor beta chains listed below, sequenced in a study of blood T cell repertoires in COVID-19. The table came from immunoSEQ multiplex PCR; TCRdb's copy has only in-frame clones and leaves some out. Of 250,000 to 350,000 clones in the sample, approximately 84% were seen once. Input material: peripheral blood. All receptors derive from a human donor with COVID-19, enrolled during active disease. The donor label of this sample is uncertain.

The rearrangement joins TRBV15 to TRBJ2-2; 9 nucleotides agree with TRBD1. The CDR3 length is 16 residues. The junction had 11 bases not matched to a gene; V was cut back by 4 bases and J by 8 bases. CDR1 is LNHNV and CDR2 is YYDKDF in the germline V gene (reference sequence). The CDR3 region is CATSTFSTGGVGELFF. Here the CDR3 DNA reads TGTGCCACCAGCACCTTCTCGACAGGGGGGGTTGGGGAGCTGTTTTTT.

The chain joins TRBV10-2 to TRBJ2-7; 8 bases fit TRBD1. Germline lookup yields CDR1 WSHSY and CDR2 SAAADI. V shed 4 bases and J 0 bases; nucleotides not matched to a gene: 2. The CDR3 is made up of 14 amino acids. CDR3 in DNA: TGCGCCAGCAGTGTCCAGGGGGCCTCCTACGAGCAGTACTTC. It translates to CASSVQGASYEQYF.

The CDR3 reads CASSWSQSSYEQYF. CDR3 DNA sequence: TGCGCCAGCAGCTGGTCACAGAGCTCCTACGAGCAGTACTTC. This chain joins TRBV4-3 and TRBJ2-7; D gene unclear. This CDR3 has 14 amino acids. From germline, CDR1 is LGHNA and CDR2 YSLEER. V was clipped by 5 bases and J by 0 bases, with 11 bases between them.

The rearrangement uses TRBV11-3 and TRBJ2-5; TRBD2 agrees at 11 bases. V trimming: 10 bases; J trimming: 5 bases; junction bases outside the gene matches: 18. Germline CDR1 is SGHNT and CDR2 is YENEEA. The CDR3 sequence is 17 residues long. DNA of the CDR3: TGTGCCATCAGGTTAGCGGGAGGGCCCCAAAGGAGGGAGACCCAGTACTTC. It codes for CAIRLAGGPQRRETQYF.